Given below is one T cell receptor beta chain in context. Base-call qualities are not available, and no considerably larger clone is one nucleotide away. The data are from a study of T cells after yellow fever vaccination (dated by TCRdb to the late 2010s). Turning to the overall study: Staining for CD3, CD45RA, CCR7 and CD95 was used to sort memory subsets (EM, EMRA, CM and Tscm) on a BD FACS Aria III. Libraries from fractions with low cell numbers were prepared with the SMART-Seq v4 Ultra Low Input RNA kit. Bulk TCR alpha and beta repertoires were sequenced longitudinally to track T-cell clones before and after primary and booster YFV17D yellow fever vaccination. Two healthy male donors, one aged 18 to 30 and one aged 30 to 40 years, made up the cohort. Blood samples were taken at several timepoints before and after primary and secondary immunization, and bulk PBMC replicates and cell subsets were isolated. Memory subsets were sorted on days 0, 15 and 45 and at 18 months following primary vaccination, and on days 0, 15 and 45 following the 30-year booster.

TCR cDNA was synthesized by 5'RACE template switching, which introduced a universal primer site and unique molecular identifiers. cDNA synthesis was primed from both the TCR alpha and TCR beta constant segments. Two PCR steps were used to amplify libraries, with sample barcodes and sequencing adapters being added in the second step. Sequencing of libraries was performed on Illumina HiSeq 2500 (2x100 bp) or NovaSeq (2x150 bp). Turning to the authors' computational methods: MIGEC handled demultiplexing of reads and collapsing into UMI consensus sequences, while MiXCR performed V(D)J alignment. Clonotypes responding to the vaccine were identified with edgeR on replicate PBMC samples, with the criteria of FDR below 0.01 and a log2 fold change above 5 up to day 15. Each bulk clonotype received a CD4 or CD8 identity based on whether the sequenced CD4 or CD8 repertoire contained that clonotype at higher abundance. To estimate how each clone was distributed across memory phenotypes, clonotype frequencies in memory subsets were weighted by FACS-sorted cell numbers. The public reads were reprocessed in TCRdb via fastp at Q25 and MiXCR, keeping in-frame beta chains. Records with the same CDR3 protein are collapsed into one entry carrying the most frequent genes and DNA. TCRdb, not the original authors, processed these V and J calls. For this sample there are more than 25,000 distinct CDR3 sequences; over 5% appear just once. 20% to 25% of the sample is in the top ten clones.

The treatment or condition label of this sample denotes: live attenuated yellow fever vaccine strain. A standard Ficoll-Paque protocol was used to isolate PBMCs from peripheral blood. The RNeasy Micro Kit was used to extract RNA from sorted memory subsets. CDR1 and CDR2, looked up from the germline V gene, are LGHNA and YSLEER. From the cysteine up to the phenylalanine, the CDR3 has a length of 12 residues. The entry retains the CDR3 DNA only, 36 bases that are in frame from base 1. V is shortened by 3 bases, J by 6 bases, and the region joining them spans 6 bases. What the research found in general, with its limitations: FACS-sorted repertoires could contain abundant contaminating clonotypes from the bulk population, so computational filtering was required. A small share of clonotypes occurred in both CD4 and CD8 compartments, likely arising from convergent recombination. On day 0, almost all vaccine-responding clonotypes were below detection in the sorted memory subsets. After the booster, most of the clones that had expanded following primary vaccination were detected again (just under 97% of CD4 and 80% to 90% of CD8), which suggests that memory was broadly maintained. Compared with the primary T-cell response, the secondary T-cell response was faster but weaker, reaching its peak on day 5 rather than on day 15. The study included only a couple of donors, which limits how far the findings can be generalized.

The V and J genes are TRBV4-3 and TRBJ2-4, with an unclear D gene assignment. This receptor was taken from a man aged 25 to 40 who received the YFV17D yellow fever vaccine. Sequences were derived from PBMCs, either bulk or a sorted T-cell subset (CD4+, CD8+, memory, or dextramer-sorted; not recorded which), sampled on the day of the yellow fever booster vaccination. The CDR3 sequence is CASSQVGNIQYF. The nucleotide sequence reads TGCGCCAGCAGCCAGGTCGGAAACATTCAGTACTTC.